The 8 T cell receptor beta chains presented below share a single source sample, sequenced in a study of T cell repertoires in ileal Crohn's disease. Sequenced by immunoSEQ multiplex PCR; TCRdb stores in-frame clones only, minus some. Of 4,000 or so clones in the sample, about 80% were seen once. The sequenced sample was ileal tissue. These receptors all come from an adult with Crohn's disease.

This chain connects TRBV2 to TRBJ1-3; D not resolved. Trimming shortened V by 2 bases and J by 4 bases, and 12 bases separated the two germline ends. Per the germline V gene, CDR1 is SNHLY and CDR2 is FYNNEI. The CDR3 length is 15 residues. The CDR3 sequence: CASSEYAGSGNTIYF. The CDR3 DNA is TGTGCCAGCAGTGAATACGCCGGGTCCGGAAACACCATATATTTT.

V and J are TRBV5-1 and TRBJ1-5, with TRBD1 matching 7 bases. V gave up 3 bases and J gave up 4 bases; unmatched junction bases: 4. The length of the CDR3 is 14 residues. CDR1 is SGHRS and CDR2 is YFSETQ in the germline V gene. The CDR3 loop is CASSSGQSNQPQHF. In DNA form, the CDR3 reads TGCGCCAGCAGCTCGGGACAGTCTAATCAGCCCCAGCATTTT.

CDR3 in amino acids: CASSVVGGFTEAFF. As DNA, the CDR3 is TGTGCCAGCAGCGTAGTGGGGGGGTTCACTGAAGCTTTCTTT. The chain recombines TRBV9 with TRBJ1-1; TRBD1 is a possible D gene (5 bases). V shed 0 bases and J shed 4 bases, with 10 bases lying between them. CDR1 SGDLS and CDR2 YYNGEE come from the germline V gene. The CDR3 spans 14 residues.

This clone was detected once. V and J are TRBV7-9 and TRBJ2-2; TRBD1 matches 7 bases. This CDR3 contains 16 residues. V gave up 5 bases and J gave up 1 base; unmatched junction bases: 7. In germline, CDR1 is SEHNR, CDR2 FQNEAQ (reference sequence). The CDR3 DNA follows: TGTGCCAGCAGCCCTCTGGGGGACAGGAACACCGGGGAGCTGTTTTTT. This sequence encodes CASSPLGDRNTGELFF.

V usage is TRBV28 and J usage is TRBJ1-2; TRBD1 matches at 8 bases. CDR1 is MDHEN, CDR2 SYDVKM, per germline. Germline trimming cut 6 bases from V and 2 bases from J; bases unmatched to any gene: 17. This CDR3 has 18 residues. CDR3 protein: CASRTIKAGGGWNYGYTF. CDR3 nucleotide sequence: TGTGCCAGCAGAACAATAAAAGCAGGGGGCGGCTGGAACTATGGCTACACCTTC.

The chain uses TRBV5-8 and TRBJ1-4, with 9 bases aligning to TRBD1. Germline V gene lookup returns CDR1 SGHTS and CDR2 YDEGEE. This CDR3 contains 15 residues. Trimming took 5 bases from V and 6 from J; bases not matched to a gene: 8. The CDR3 nucleotides are TGTGCCAGCAGACCTGGACAGGGGAGTTATGAAAAACTGTTTTTT. Amino acid sequence: CASRPGQGSYEKLFF.

The chain recombines TRBV18 with TRBJ1-2; 8 bases fit TRBD1. The CDR3 totals 14 residues. Looked up from germline, CDR1 is KGHSH and CDR2 is LQKENI. Trimming cost V 6 bases and J 4 bases; bases outside gene matches: 7. CDR3 coding DNA: TGTGCCAGCTCCCCCGGGACAGGAGCCTATGGCTACACCTTC. It codes for CASSPGTGAYGYTF.

Only a few counts were recorded for this clone. This chain uses TRBV28 with TRBJ1-5; 7 bases align to TRBD1. CDR1 and CDR2 (germline): MDHEN, SYDVKM. CDR3 length equals 15 residues. J lost 4 bases, V lost 3 bases, and 6 bases had no gene match. CDR3 region: CASSFLTGSNQPQHF. The CDR3 nucleotides are TGTGCCAGCAGTTTCCTGACAGGGTCGAATCAGCCCCAGCATTTT.